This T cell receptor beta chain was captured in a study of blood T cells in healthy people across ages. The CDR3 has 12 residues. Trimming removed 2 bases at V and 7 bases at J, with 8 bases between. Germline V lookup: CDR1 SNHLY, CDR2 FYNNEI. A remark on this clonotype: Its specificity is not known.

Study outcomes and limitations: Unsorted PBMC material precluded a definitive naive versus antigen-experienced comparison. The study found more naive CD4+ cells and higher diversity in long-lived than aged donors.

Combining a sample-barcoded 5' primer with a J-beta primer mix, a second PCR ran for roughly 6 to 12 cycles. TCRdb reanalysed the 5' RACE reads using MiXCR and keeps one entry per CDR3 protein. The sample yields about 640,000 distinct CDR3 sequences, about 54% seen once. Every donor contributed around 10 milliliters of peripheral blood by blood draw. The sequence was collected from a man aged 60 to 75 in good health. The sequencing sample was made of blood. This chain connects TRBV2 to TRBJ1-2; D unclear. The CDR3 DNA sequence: TGTGCCAGCAGTGAACGCTTGTTTGGCTACACCTTC. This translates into CASSERLFGYTF.